These 14 T cell receptor beta chains were sequenced from one sample in a study of blood T cell repertoires in COVID-19. Clones were sequenced by immunoSEQ multiplex PCR, and TCRdb holds only the in-frame ones, with some missing. The table lists 170,000 or so clones, roughly 86% of them singletons. Sequencing was performed on peripheral blood. These receptor sequences come from a man aged 50 to 60 with active or convalescent COVID-19.

The CDR3 region is CASSRRTGGLETQYF. CDR3 nucleotide sequence: TGCGCCAGCAGCCGACGGACAGGGGGCCTGGAGACCCAGTACTTC. The chain joins TRBV5-1 to TRBJ2-5; 11 positions agree with TRBD1. The CDR3 is 15 residues long. V lost 4 bases to trimming and J lost 5 bases; unmatched junction nucleotides: 7. Looked up from germline, CDR1 is SGHRS and CDR2 is YFSETQ.

This chain joins TRBV6-5 and TRBJ1-2, with D tentatively TRBD1 (5 bases). CDR3 length: 13 amino acids. Germline loops: CDR1 MNHEY, CDR2 SVGAGI. The V and J ends lost 5 bases and 2 bases respectively, with 9 bases between them. The CDR3 protein is CASSQTANYGYTF. CDR3 nucleotides: TGTGCCAGCAGTCAGACAGCGAACTATGGCTACACCTTC.

The chain carries TRBV5-4 and TRBJ2-5; D possibly corresponds to TRBD2 (5 bases). The CDR3 contains 16 residues. V lost 4 bases and J lost 5, with 21 bases in between. Germline V lookup: CDR1 SGHNT, CDR2 YYREEE (reference sequence). The CDR3 region is CASSTSSVRGSETQYF. CDR3 sequence (DNA): TGTGCCAGCAGCACAAGCTCAGTCCGGGGTTCGGAGACCCAGTACTTC.

CDR3: CASSLLNGNTGELFF. DNA for the CDR3: TGCGCCAGCAGCCTCCTTAACGGGAACACCGGGGAGCTGTTTTTT. The rearrangement links TRBV4-3 to TRBJ2-2; no firm D call. The CDR3 has 15 amino acids. CDR1 and CDR2 from the germline V gene are LGHNA and YSLEER. V lost 4 bases to trimming and J lost 1 base, with 10 bases between them.

The J gene is TRBJ1-1, the V gene TRBV10-3; TRBD1 is a possible D gene (5 bases). Germline V gene lookup returns CDR1 ENHRY and CDR2 SYGVKD. Trimming shortened V by 3 bases and J by 3 bases, and 14 bases separated the two germline ends. This CDR3 has 15 residues. CDR3 sequence: CAISERSGVHTEAFF. The CDR3 DNA sequence: TGTGCCATCAGTGAACGGTCGGGGGTTCACACTGAAGCTTTCTTT.

The chain links TRBV16 to TRBJ2-3, with D tentatively TRBD2 (5 bases). This CDR3 comprises 15 residues. Looked up from germline, CDR1 is KGHSY and CDR2 is FQNENV. V was clipped by 5 bases and J by 0 bases, with 12 bases between them. The CDR3 DNA reads TGTGCCAGCAGCGATAGCGACCCTAGCACAGATACGCAGTATTTT. Translating it yields CASSDSDPSTDTQYF.

The chain recombines TRBV12-3 or TRBV12-4 with TRBJ1-4; D gene ambiguous. Trimming cost V 2 bases and J 8 bases, with 9 bases left between them. There are 13 residues in the CDR3. The CDR3: CASSLYTREKLFF. The CDR3 region has the DNA TGTGCCAGCAGTTTATATACTAGGGAAAAACTGTTTTTT.

There are a few counts of this clone. The genes are TRBV4-3 and TRBJ2-3; 9 positions agree with TRBD2. Germline V gene data show CDR1 as LGHNA and CDR2 as YSLEER. The junction had 7 bases not matched to a gene; V was cut back by 0 bases and J by 6 bases. There are 16 residues in the CDR3. CDR3 DNA sequence: TGCGCCAGCAGCCAAGATCTCGGCGGGGGGGCTGATACGCAGTATTTT. Its protein product is CASSQDLGGGADTQYF.

V gene TRBV5-1 combines with J gene TRBJ2-3, with 8 bases matching TRBD2. CDR3 length: 16 amino acids. Per germline, CDR1 SGHRS and CDR2 YFSETQ. The V gene end was trimmed by 1 base and the J gene end by 1 base; junction bases not matched to a gene: 5. The CDR3 loop is CASSLLGSGGTDTQYF. CDR3 sequence (DNA): TGCGCCAGCAGCTTGTTGGGTAGCGGGGGCACAGATACGCAGTATTTT.

The chain joins TRBV9 to TRBJ2-3; 8 bases match TRBD1. The CDR3 loop spans 15 amino acids. Germline V gene data show CDR1 as SGDLS and CDR2 as YYNGEE. V was pared by 4 bases and J by 0 bases, with 4 bases of the junction left unmatched. The CDR3 reads CASSFRQGSTDTQYF. Written as DNA, the CDR3 is TGTGCCAGCAGCTTCCGACAGGGGAGCACAGATACGCAGTATTTT.

J is TRBJ2-2 and V is TRBV4-3, with D unclear. V was cut by 6 bases and J by 4 bases, with 15 bases left in between. This CDR3 is built from 15 residues. From germline, CDR1 is LGHNA and CDR2 YSLEER. CDR3 loop: CASRVQPAGTGELFF. In nucleotides, the CDR3 is TGCGCCAGCAGGGTACAGCCAGCCGGCACCGGGGAGCTGTTTTTT.

The V gene is TRBV14, the J gene TRBJ2-1, with 7 bases matching TRBD2. This CDR3 is 15 amino acids long. V dropped 4 bases and J dropped 2; count of bases not matched to a gene: 5. Germline CDR1 and CDR2: SGHDN and FVKESK. The CDR3 nucleotides read TGTGCCAGCAGCCCGGGAGGTAGCACCTACAATGAGCAGTTCTTC. The encoded protein is CASSPGGSTYNEQFF. The whole variable domain, remainder taken from reference TRBV14 and TRBJ2-1, is EAGVTQFPSHSVIEKGQTVTLRCDPISGHDNLYWYRRVMGKEIKFLLHFVKESKQDESGMPNNRFLAERTGGTYSTLKVQPAELEDSGVYFCASSPGGSTYNEQFFGPGTRLTVL.

This clone was detected once. The rearrangement links TRBV6-2 or TRBV6-3 to TRBJ2-5; D is possibly TRBD2 (5 bases). This CDR3 is built from 15 residues. Trimming stripped 2 bases from V and 0 bases from J, with 10 bases between. CDR1 and CDR2 from the germline V gene are MNHEY and SVGEGT. The CDR3 protein is CASSYSPGDQETQYF. The DNA for the CDR3 is TGTGCCAGCAGTTACAGCCCCGGGGACCAAGAGACCCAGTACTTC.

This chain uses TRBV18 with TRBJ1-5; D gene ambiguous. Germline V lookup: CDR1 KGHSH, CDR2 LQKENI. The CDR3 runs to 13 residues. Between the trimmed V and J ends, which lost 6 bases and 5 bases, there was a span of 11 bases. CDR3 region: CASSPSGYQPQHF. DNA of the CDR3: TGTGCCAGCTCCCCTAGTGGGTATCAGCCCCAGCATTTT. The full variable domain, completed using reference TRBV18 and TRBJ1-5, is NAGVMQNPRHLVRRRGQEARLRCSPMKGHSHVYWYRQLPEEGLKFMVYLQKENIIDESGMPKERFSAEFPKEGPSILRIQQVVRGDSAAYFCASSPSGYQPQHFGDGTRLSIL.